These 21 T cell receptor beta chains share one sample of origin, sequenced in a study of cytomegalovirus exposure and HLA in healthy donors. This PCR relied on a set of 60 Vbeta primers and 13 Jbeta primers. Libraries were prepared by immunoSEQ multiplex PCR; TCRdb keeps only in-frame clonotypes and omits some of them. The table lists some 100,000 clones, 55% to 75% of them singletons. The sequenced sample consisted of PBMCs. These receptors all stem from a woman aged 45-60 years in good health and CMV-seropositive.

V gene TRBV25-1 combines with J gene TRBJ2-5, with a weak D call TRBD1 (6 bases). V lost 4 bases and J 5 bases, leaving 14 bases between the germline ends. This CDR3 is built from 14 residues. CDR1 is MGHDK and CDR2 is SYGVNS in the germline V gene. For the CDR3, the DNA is TGTGCCAGCAGTGGACAGGTCCCGCGGGAGACCCAGTACTTC. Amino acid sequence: CASSGQVPRETQYF.

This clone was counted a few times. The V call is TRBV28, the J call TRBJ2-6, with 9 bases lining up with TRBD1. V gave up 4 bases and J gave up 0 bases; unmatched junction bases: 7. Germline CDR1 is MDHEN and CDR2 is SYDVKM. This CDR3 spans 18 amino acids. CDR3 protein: CASSSIQGASSGANVLTF. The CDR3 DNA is TGTGCCAGCAGTTCCATACAGGGGGCATCCTCTGGGGCCAACGTCCTGACTTTC.

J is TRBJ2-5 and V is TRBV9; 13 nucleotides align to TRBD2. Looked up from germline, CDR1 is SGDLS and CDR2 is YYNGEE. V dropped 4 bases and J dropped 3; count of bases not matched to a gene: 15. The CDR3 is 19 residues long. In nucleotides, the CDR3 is TGTGCCAGCAGCCCCCCATTTATCGGACTAGCGGGAGTAGAAGAGACCCAGTACTTC. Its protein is CASSPPFIGLAGVEETQYF.

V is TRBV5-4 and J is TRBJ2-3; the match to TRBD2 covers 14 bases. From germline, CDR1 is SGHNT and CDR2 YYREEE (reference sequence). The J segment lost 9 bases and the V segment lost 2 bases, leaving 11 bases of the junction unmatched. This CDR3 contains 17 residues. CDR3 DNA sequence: TGTGCCAGCAGCTTCCTTCTCGGGACTAGCGGGAGTGACACGCAGTATTTT. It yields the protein CASSFLLGTSGSDTQYF.

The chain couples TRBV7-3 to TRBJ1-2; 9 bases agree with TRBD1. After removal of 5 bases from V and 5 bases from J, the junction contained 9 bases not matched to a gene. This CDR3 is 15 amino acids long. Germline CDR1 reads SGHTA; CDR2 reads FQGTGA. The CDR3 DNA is TGTGCCAGCAGCCCGAACAGGGGGCTTCCTTATGGCTACACCTTC. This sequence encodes CASSPNRGLPYGYTF.

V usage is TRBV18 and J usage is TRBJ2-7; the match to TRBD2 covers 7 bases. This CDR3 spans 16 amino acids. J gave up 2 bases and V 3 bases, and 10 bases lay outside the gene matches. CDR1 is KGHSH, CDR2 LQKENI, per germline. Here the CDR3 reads CASSPPWIGGTYEQYF. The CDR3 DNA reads TGTGCCAGCTCACCGCCTTGGATCGGGGGGACCTACGAGCAGTACTTC.

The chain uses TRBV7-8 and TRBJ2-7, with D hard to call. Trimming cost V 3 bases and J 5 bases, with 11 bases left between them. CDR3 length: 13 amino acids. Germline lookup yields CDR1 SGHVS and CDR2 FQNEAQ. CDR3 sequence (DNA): TGTGCCAGCAGCTTCATTTTTTGGCACGAGCAGTACTTC. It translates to CASSFIFWHEQYF.

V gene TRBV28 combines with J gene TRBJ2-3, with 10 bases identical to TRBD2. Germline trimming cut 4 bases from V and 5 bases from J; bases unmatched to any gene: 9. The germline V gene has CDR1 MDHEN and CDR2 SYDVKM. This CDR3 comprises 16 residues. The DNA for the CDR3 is TGTGCCAGCAGTTCTCCTCTAGCGGGAGCGGTAGATACGCAGTATTTT. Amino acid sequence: CASSSPLAGAVDTQYF.

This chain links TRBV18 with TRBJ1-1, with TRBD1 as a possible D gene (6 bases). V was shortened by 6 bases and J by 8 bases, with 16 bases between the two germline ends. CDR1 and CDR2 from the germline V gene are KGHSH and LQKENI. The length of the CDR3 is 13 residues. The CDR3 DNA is TGTGCCAGCTCGCCGGGACAACCCGGAGAAGCTTTCTTT. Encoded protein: CASSPGQPGEAFF.

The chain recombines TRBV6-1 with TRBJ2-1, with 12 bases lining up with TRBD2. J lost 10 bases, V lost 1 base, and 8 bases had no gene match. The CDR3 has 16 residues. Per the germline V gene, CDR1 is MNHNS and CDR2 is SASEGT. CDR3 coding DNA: TGTGCCAGCAGTGAAGTTGTTGCTAGCGGGAGGGCCGAGCAGTTCTTC. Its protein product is CASSEVVASGRAEQFF.

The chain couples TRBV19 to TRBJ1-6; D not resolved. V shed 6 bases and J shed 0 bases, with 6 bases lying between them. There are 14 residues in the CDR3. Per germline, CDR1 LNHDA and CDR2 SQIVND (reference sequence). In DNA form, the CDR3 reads TGTGCCAGTAGAAAGAGCTCCTATAATTCACCCCTCCACTTT. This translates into CASRKSSYNSPLHF.

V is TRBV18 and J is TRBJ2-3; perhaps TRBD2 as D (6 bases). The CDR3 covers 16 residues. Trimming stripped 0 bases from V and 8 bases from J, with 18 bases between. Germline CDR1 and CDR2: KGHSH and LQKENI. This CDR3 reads CASSPPNPSRGGTQYF. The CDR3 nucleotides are TGTGCCAGCTCACCACCGAATCCTAGTAGGGGAGGTACGCAGTATTTT.

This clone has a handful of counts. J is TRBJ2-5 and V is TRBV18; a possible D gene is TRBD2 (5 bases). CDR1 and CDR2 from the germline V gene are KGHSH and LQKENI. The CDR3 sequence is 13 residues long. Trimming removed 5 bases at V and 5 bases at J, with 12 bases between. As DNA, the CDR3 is TGTGCCAGCTCATCCTCGGGGAAGGAGACCCAGTACTTC. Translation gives CASSSSGKETQYF.

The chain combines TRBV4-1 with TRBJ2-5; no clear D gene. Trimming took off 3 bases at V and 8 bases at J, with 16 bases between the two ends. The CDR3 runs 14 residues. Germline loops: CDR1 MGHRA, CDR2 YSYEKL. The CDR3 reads CASSQETQKRTQYF. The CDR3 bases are TGCGCCAGCAGCCAGGAGACCCAGAAGAGAACCCAGTACTTC.

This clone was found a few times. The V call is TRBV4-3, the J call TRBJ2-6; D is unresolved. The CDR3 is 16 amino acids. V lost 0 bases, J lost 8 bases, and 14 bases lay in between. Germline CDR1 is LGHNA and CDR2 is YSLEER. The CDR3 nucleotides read TGCGCCAGCAGCCAAGACCGCAGAGGAGCAACCAACGTCCTGACTTTC. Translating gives CASSQDRRGATNVLTF.

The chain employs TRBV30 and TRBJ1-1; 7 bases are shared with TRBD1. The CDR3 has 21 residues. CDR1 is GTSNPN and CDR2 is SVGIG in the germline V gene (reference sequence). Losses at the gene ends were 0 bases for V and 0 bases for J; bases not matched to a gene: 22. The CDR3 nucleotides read TGTGCCTGGAGTGTACCAAAGGGGCGACCGGGACAGCCCGATATGAACACTGAAGCTTTCTTT. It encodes CAWSVPKGRPGQPDMNTEAFF.

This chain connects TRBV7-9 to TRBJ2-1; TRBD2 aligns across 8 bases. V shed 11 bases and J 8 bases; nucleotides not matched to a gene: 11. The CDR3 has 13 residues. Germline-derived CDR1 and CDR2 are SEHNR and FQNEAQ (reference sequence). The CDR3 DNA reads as TGTGCCCTCAGGACGGGAGGGTGGGATGAGCAGTTCTTC. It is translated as CALRTGGWDEQFF.

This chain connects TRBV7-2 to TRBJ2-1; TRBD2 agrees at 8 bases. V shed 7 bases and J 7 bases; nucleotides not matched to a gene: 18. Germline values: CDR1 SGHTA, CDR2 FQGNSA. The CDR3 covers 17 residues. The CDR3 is CASTLTGAGGFGNEQFF. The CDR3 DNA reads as TGTGCCAGCACCCTAACGGGGGCGGGAGGTTTCGGGAATGAGCAGTTCTTC.

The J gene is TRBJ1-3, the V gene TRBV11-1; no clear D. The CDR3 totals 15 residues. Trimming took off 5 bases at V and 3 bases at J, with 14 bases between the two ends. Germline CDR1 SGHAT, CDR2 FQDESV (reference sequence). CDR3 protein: CASSPYQSGGNTIYF. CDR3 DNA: TGTGCCAGCAGCCCTTATCAATCGGGTGGAAACACCATATATTTT. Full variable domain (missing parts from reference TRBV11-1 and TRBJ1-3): EAEVAQSPRYKITEKSQAVAFWCDPISGHATLYWYRQILGQGPELLVQFQDESVVDDSQLPKDRFSAERLKGVDSTLKIQPAELGDSAMYLCASSPYQSGGNTIYFGEGSWLTVV.

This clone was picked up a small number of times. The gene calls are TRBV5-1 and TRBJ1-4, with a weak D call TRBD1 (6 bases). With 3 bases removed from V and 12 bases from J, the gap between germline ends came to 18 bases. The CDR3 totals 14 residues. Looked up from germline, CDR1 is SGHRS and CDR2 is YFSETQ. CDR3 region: CASSSAGQLGELFF. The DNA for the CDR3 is TGCGCCAGCAGCTCGGCCGGACAGCTTGGGGAACTGTTTTTT. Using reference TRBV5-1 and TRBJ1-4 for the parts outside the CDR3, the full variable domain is KAGVTQTPRYLIKTRGQQVTLSCSPISGHRSVSWYQQTPGQGLQFLFEYFSETQRNKGNFPGRFSGRQFSNSRSEMNVSTLELGDSALYLCASSSAGQLGELFFGSGTQLSVL.

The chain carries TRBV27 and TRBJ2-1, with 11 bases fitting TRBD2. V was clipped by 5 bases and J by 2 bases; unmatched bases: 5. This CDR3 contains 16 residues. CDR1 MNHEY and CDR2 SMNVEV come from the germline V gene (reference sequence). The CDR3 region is CASSDRLAGPYNEQFF. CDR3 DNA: TGTGCCAGCAGTGACCGACTAGCGGGACCCTACAATGAGCAGTTCTTC.